By sample fraction, the clone carrying this T cell receptor (beta chain) is medium-sized. This CDR3 region has 11 residues. The germline CDR1 and CDR2 sequences are SQVTM and ANQGSEA. With 4 bases removed from V and 9 bases from J, the gap between germline ends came to 10 bases. TCRdb used MiXCR to reprocess the reads, holding one entry per CDR3 protein. The table has approximately 9,000 distinct CDR3 sequences, 15% seen once. The data are from a study of liver allograft versus peripheral blood T cells. Study-level background: In transplanted livers, T cell receptor repertoires were compared with those found in the recipients' peripheral blood.

The V gene is TRBV29-1, the J gene TRBJ2-1, with D possibly being TRBD1 (6 bases). The source is a human patient who had a liver transplant. Some T cells may originate from the graft donor. CDR3 protein: CSVGGRGEQFF. The CDR3 coding sequence is TGCAGCGTTGGGGGCAGGGGTGAGCAGTTCTTC.